The 25 T cell receptor beta chains below all came from one sample that was sequenced in a study of T cell repertoires in cytomegalovirus infection. TCRdb re-called the reads with MiXCR, one entry per CDR3 protein. Here the sample spans roughly 230,000 distinct CDR3 sequences, 6% to 8% being singletons. Sequenced input: PBMCs. The receptors come from a human donor in good health (CMV status not recorded). Some clones in this sample may be carry-over from other donors' samples.

This clonotype was detected ten times or more. This chain joins TRBV11-2 and TRBJ2-2; tentatively, D is TRBD1 (6 bases). V was pared by 6 bases and J by 4 bases, with 15 bases between. The V gene's germline CDR1 is SGHAT and CDR2 FQNNGV. This CDR3 spans 15 amino acids. For the CDR3, the DNA is TGTGCCAGCAGGCAGACAGGACTGGTCACCGGGGAGCTGTTTTTT. Translation gives CASRQTGLVTGELFF.

In its sample, this clonotype was seen a few times. The chain combines TRBV19 with TRBJ2-2; D remains unclear. CDR3 length equals 12 residues. CDR1 and CDR2 from the germline V gene are LNHDA and SQIVND (reference sequence). Trimming took 3 bases from V and 15 from J, leaving 14 bases between them. CDR3: CASSIGHGLVFF. CDR3 nucleotides: TGTGCCAGTAGTATCGGTCACGGCTTGGTGTTTTTT.

This clonotype was found many times. V is TRBV18 and J is TRBJ2-3; D is unresolved. The CDR3 extends over 13 amino acids. Trimming shortened V by 0 bases and J by 6 bases, and 7 bases separated the two germline ends. Germline V lookup: CDR1 KGHSH, CDR2 LQKENI. The CDR3 protein is CASSPPTVDTQYF. DNA for the CDR3: TGTGCCAGCTCACCACCGACGGTGGATACGCAGTATTTT.

The sample holds a few counts of this clonotype. This chain connects TRBV7-9 to TRBJ2-1, with D perhaps being TRBD1 or TRBD2 (5 bases each). V gave up 5 bases and J gave up 7 bases, with 21 bases separating them. The CDR3 is 16 residues long. The V gene's germline CDR1 is SEHNR and CDR2 FQNEAQ (reference sequence). Here the CDR3 reads CASSPNEGLYGNEQFF. CDR3 coding DNA: TGTGCCAGCAGCCCCAATGAGGGGCTCTACGGAAATGAGCAGTTCTTC. The variable domain in full, with the rest retrieved from reference TRBV7-9 and TRBJ2-1, is DTGVSQNPRHKITKRGQNVTFRCDPISEHNRLYWYRQTLGQGPEFLTYFQNEAQLEKSRLLSDRFSAERPKGSFSTLEIQRTEQGDSAMYLCASSPNEGLYGNEQFFGPGTRLTVL.

Comment on this clonotype: A read error may account for a junction end that differs from germline. The V call is TRBV18, the J call TRBJ1-2; TRBD1 agrees at 8 bases. The CDR3 has 13 residues. CDR1 is KGHSH, CDR2 LQKENI, per germline. The CDR3 reads CASSLPGTGTPIF. The CDR3 DNA is TGTGCCAGCTCACTACCCGGGACAGGCACACCCATCTTC.

This clonotype was seen only a few times. The chain has TRBV6-2 or TRBV6-3 and TRBJ2-1, with D uncertain. The CDR3 loop spans 13 amino acids. CDR1 and CDR2 from the germline V gene are MNHEY and SVGEGT. Trimming left V 2 bases short and J 8 bases short, with 10 bases between. The CDR3 DNA reads TGTGCCAGCAGTTACGACCCGGCCGATGAGCAGTTCTTC. Its translation is CASSYDPADEQFF.

This clonotype was seen many times. V is TRBV11-1 and J is TRBJ1-1; a weak D match, TRBD1 (6 bases). Trimming cost V 5 bases and J 1 base, with 14 bases left between them. The CDR3 covers 15 residues. Germline CDR1 reads SGHAT; CDR2 reads FQDESV (reference sequence). CDR3 nucleotide sequence: TGTGCCAGCAGCCCCCGACAGGCGAGGAACACTGAAGCTTTCTTT. This translates into CASSPRQARNTEAFF.

This clonotype was recorded many times. The chain couples TRBV27 to TRBJ2-7; the D call may be TRBD1 or TRBD2 (5 bases each). The CDR3 has 14 residues. Per germline, CDR1 MNHEY and CDR2 SMNVEV (reference sequence). Trimming removed 7 bases from V and 2 bases from J, with 15 bases in between. CDR3 residues: CASTRSRGAYEQYF. CDR3 in DNA: TGTGCCAGCACCCGAAGTAGGGGAGCCTACGAGCAGTACTTC.

This clonotype was seen ten or more times. The V call is TRBV28, the J call TRBJ1-4; maybe TRBD1 (5 bases). Germline loops: CDR1 MDHEN, CDR2 SYDVKM. This CDR3 has 19 residues. V lost 3 bases to trimming and J lost 0 bases, with 20 bases between them. The CDR3 is CASSFPVSTDRATNEKLFF. DNA for the CDR3: TGTGCCAGCAGTTTTCCGGTATCGACAGATAGAGCAACTAATGAAAAACTGTTTTTT. The entire variable domain, with the rest obtained from reference TRBV28 and TRBJ1-4, is as follows: DVKVTQSSRYLVKRTGEKVFLECVQDMDHENMFWYRQDPGLGLRLIYFSYDVKMKEKGDIPEGYSVSREKKERFSLILESASTNQTSMYLCASSFPVSTDRATNEKLFFGSGTQLSVL.

This clonotype has ten or more counts. The chain is built from TRBV28 and TRBJ2-7, with D uncertain. The CDR3 is made up of 14 amino acids. V was clipped by 5 bases and J by 3 bases, with 14 bases between them. CDR1 is MDHEN, CDR2 SYDVKM, per germline. The CDR3 is CASSGVLGFYEQYF. CDR3 bases: TGTGCCAGCAGTGGGGTGTTGGGATTCTACGAGCAGTACTTC.

This clonotype was seen repeatedly, ten times or more. This chain joins TRBV11-2 and TRBJ1-5; D might be TRBD1 (5 bases). V lost 5 bases, J lost 0 bases, and 11 bases lay in between. The CDR3 extends over 15 amino acids. CDR1 is SGHAT, CDR2 FQNNGV, per germline. The CDR3 loop is CASSEGHNSNQPQHF. As DNA, the CDR3 is TGTGCCAGCAGCGAAGGACACAATAGCAATCAGCCCCAGCATTTT. Complete variable domain (other parts from reference TRBV11-2 and TRBJ1-5): EAGVAQSPRYKIIEKRQSVAFWCNPISGHATLYWYQQILGQGPKLLIQFQNNGVVDDSQLPKDRFSAERLKGVDSTLKIQPAKLEDSAVYLCASSEGHNSNQPQHFGDGTRLSIL.

This sequence joins TRBV4-2 and TRBJ1-5, with D unclear. CDR3 size: 13 residues. From germline, CDR1 is LGHNA and CDR2 YNFKEQ. The V gene lost 4 bases and the J gene lost 5 bases, with 9 bases spanning the gap. CDR3 sequence (DNA): TGTGCCAGCAGCCCCGGAGAGGATCAGCCCCAGCATTTT. It codes for CASSPGEDQPQHF.

The table lists this clonotype with many counts. The genes are TRBV7-3 and TRBJ2-5; D remains unclear. The CDR3 runs 13 residues. Germline V gene data show CDR1 as SGHTA and CDR2 as FQGTGA. V lost 5 bases to trimming and J lost 3 bases, with 10 bases between them. CDR3 amino acids: CASSPGREETQYF. As DNA, the CDR3 is TGTGCCAGCAGCCCTGGACGAGAAGAGACCCAGTACTTC.

This clonotype has ten or more counts. The CDR3 coding sequence is TGTGCCAGCATCGGACAGGGCCATGGCTACACCTTC. Translation: CASIGQGHGYTF. This sequence joins TRBV12-3 or TRBV12-4 and TRBJ1-2, with TRBD1 matching 8 bases. Trimming removed 7 bases from V and 6 bases from J; junction bases left unmatched: 4. The CDR3 has 12 residues.

Many counts were recorded for this clonotype. The genes are TRBV7-2 and TRBJ2-3; 7 bases are shared with TRBD2. The CDR3 contains 15 residues. The germline gives CDR1 SGHTA, CDR2 FQGNSA. Trimming at V came to 2 bases and at J to 2 bases, leaving 4 bases not matched to a gene. This CDR3 is CASSLRAGPTDTQYF. The CDR3 coding sequence is TGTGCCAGCAGCTTAAGAGCGGGACCCACAGATACGCAGTATTTT. The whole variable domain, remainder taken from reference TRBV7-2 and TRBJ2-3, is GAGVSQSPSNKVTEKGKDVELRCDPISGHTALYWYRQSLGQGLEFLIYFQGNSAPDKSGLPSDRFSAERTGGSVSTLTIQRTQQEDSAVYLCASSLRAGPTDTQYFGPGTRLTVL.

This clonotype was seen repeatedly, ten times or more. The chain couples TRBV10-3 to TRBJ2-4; unclear D gene. CDR3 length: 15 residues. The germline CDR1 and CDR2 sequences are ENHRY and SYGVKD. Trimming removed 2 bases at V and 0 bases at J, with 8 bases between. The CDR3 protein is CAISETALAKNIQYF. The CDR3 bases are TGTGCCATCAGTGAGACAGCGCTAGCCAAAAACATTCAGTACTTC.

For this clonotype: This may be a read error: a much more frequent sequence differs by one nucleotide. The rearrangement uses TRBV20-1 and TRBJ2-7, with 7 positions matching TRBD2. J lost 4 bases, V lost 6 bases, and 6 bases had no gene match. The CDR3 runs 12 residues. Germline CDR1 DFQATT, CDR2 SNEGSKA (reference sequence). In nucleotides, the CDR3 is TGCAGTGCCGGGACTAAAGTTTACGAGCAGTACTTC. Protein: CSAGTKVYEQYF.

Ten or more counts support this clonotype. The gene calls are TRBV7-9 and TRBJ2-5; no firm D call. V shed 5 bases and J shed 2 bases, with 9 bases lying between them. CDR1 and CDR2 from the germline V gene are SEHNR and FQNEAQ (reference sequence). CDR3 length equals 13 residues. CDR3 in DNA: TGTGCCAGCAGCATCCGTGGACAAGAGACCCAGTACTTC. Translation gives CASSIRGQETQYF.

This clonotype was counted at least ten times. The chain recombines TRBV29-1 with TRBJ2-3; possibly TRBD1 for D (6 bases). CDR3 length: 12 amino acids. V was clipped by 5 bases and J by 3 bases, with 9 bases between them. CDR1 SQVTM and CDR2 ANQGSEA come from the germline V gene. The DNA for the CDR3 is TGCAGCGTTCTAAGGGGGACAGATACGCAGTATTTT. It codes for CSVLRGTDTQYF.

This clonotype was seen at least ten times. This sequence joins TRBV3-1 and TRBJ2-7; D remains unclear. Per germline, CDR1 LGHDT and CDR2 YNNKEL (reference sequence). V was clipped by 5 bases and J by 4 bases, with 15 bases between them. CDR3 length equals 14 residues. The CDR3 nucleotides read TGTGCCAGCAGCTTAATCTCTAGAACGTACGAGCAGTACTTC. This sequence encodes CASSLISRTYEQYF.

This clonotype has a count of ten or more. This rearrangement joins TRBV13 to TRBJ1-2, with TRBD1 matching 8 bases. CDR3 length: 13 amino acids. CDR1 is PRHDT and CDR2 is FYEKMQ in the germline V gene (reference sequence). Trimming at V came to 5 bases and at J to 7 bases, leaving 6 bases not matched to a gene. CDR3 loop: CASSGQGASGYTF. The CDR3 coding sequence is TGTGCCAGCAGCGGGCAGGGGGCGAGTGGCTACACCTTC.

This clonotype was counted ten times or more. The chain couples TRBV12-5 to TRBJ2-1, with D tentatively TRBD2 (5 bases). Between the trimmed V and J ends, which lost 0 bases and 6 bases, there was a span of 9 bases. This CDR3 region has 14 residues. Germline loops: CDR1 LGHNT, CDR2 FRNRAP. CDR3 protein: CASGLVQRGNEQFF. The CDR3 DNA reads as TGTGCTAGTGGTTTGGTACAACGGGGCAATGAGCAGTTCTTC.

This clonotype appeared many times. V gene TRBV5-8 combines with J gene TRBJ2-1, with 8 bases fitting TRBD2. Per germline, CDR1 SGHTS and CDR2 YDEGEE. This CDR3 comprises 15 residues. V gave up 3 bases and J gave up 4 bases; unmatched junction bases: 6. CDR3 residues: CASSSYQRGYNEQFF. The DNA of the CDR3 is TGTGCCAGCAGCTCATATCAGCGGGGGTACAATGAGCAGTTCTTC.

This clonotype was seen ten or more times. This sequence joins TRBV7-2 and TRBJ1-1; D unclear. Trimming cost V 3 bases and J 0 bases, with 8 bases left between them. Germline V lookup: CDR1 SGHTA, CDR2 FQGNSA. The CDR3 runs 14 residues. DNA of the CDR3: TGTGCCAGCAGCTTGGCAGGAATGAACACTGAAGCTTTCTTT. As protein: CASSLAGMNTEAFF.

This clonotype was seen many times. This rearrangement joins TRBV29-1 to TRBJ2-3, with a tentative D call TRBD2 (5 bases). CDR1 and CDR2 from the germline V gene are SQVTM and ANQGSEA. The CDR3 runs 13 residues. Trimming cost V 4 bases and J 2 bases, with 10 bases left between them. The CDR3 DNA reads TGCAGCGTTGTTCAGGACTCCACAGATACGCAGTATTTT. It specifies CSVVQDSTDTQYF.